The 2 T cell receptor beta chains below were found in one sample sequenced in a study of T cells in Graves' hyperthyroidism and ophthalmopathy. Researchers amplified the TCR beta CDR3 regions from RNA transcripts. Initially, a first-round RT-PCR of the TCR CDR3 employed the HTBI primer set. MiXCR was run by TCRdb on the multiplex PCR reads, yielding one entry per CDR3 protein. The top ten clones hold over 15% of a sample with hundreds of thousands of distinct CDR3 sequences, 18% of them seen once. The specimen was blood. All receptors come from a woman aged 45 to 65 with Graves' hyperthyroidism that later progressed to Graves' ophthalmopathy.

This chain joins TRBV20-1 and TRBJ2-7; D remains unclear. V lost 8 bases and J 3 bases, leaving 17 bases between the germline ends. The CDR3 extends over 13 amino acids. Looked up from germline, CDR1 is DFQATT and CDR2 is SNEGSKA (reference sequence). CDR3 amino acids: CSTTTGRSYEQYF. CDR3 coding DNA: TGCAGTACTACCACGGGCCGGAGCTACGAGCAGTACTTC.

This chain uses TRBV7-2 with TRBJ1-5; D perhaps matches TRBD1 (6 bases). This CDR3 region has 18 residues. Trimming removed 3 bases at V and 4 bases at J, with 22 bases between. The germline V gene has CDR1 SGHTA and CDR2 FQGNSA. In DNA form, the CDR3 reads TGTGCCAGCAGCTTCCTACAGGGCACAAACCACCCGAATCAGCCCCAGCATTTT. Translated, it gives CASSFLQGTNHPNQPQHF. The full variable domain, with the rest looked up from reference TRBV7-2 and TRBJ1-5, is GAGVSQSPSNKVTEKGKDVELRCDPISGHTALYWYRQSLGQGLEFLIYFQGNSAPDKSGLPSDRFSAERTGGSVSTLTIQRTQQEDSAVYLCASSFLQGTNHPNQPQHFGDGTRLSIL.